The rows below give T cell receptor beta chains drawn from one sample of a study of cytomegalovirus exposure and HLA in healthy donors. Only in-frame clones appear in the TCRdb table, and some are missing; sequencing was by immunoSEQ multiplex PCR. Here the sample spans 99,000 or so clones, around 73% being singletons. Sample: PBMCs. The source of these receptors is a woman in her forties in good health and CMV-seronegative. Each CDR3 is given with its conserved first and last residue. The order of the fields is CDR3 protein, J gene, V gene.

cdr3_aa: CASSRTSGAYYEQYF
j_call: TRBJ2-7
v_call: TRBV7-2

cdr3_aa: CASSTITGADRGNEKLFF
j_call: TRBJ1-4
v_call: TRBV28

cdr3_aa: CASSLVHTTGELFF
j_call: TRBJ2-2
v_call: TRBV7-2

cdr3_aa: CASSVELAGGTDTQYF
j_call: TRBJ2-3
v_call: TRBV6-4

cdr3_aa: CASSSSAGDYNEQFF
j_call: TRBJ2-1
v_call: TRBV5-1

cdr3_aa: CASSLGRMDGYTF
j_call: TRBJ1-2
v_call: TRBV5-1

cdr3_aa: CASSYGPYEQYF
j_call: NA
v_call: TRBV28

cdr3_aa: CASSIRTGLTNTIYF
j_call: TRBJ1-3
v_call: TRBV19

cdr3_aa: CAITGTANTGELFF
j_call: TRBJ2-2
v_call: TRBV10-2

cdr3_aa: CASSRDSDSGANVLTF
j_call: TRBJ2-6
v_call: TRBV19

cdr3_aa: CASSSTGDTQYF
j_call: TRBJ2-3
v_call: TRBV5-1

cdr3_aa: CASSLGLAGDYEQYF
j_call: TRBJ2-7
v_call: TRBV5-6

cdr3_aa: CASSRWGVLGASYEQYF
j_call: TRBJ2-7
v_call: TRBV4-1

cdr3_aa: CATSPRRDRGLSNYGYTF
j_call: TRBJ1-2
v_call: TRBV15

cdr3_aa: CASSEALLAGGLNEQFF
j_call: TRBJ2-1
v_call: TRBV2

cdr3_aa: CASSLAVMQGGHQPQHF
j_call: TRBJ1-5
v_call: TRBV5-8

cdr3_aa: CASSPDNQETQYF
j_call: TRBJ2-5
v_call: TRBV5-5

cdr3_aa: CASTFSSNTGELFF
j_call: TRBJ2-2
v_call: TRBV4-3

cdr3_aa: CASSKGTGEAFFADTQYF
j_call: TRBJ2-3
v_call: TRBV21-1

cdr3_aa: CASSSSVTGTGENQPQHF
j_call: TRBJ1-5
v_call: TRBV13

cdr3_aa: CASSLWAGASPATDTQYF
j_call: TRBJ2-3
v_call: TRBV11-2

cdr3_aa: CATNENTGELFF
j_call: TRBJ2-2
v_call: TRBV5-1

cdr3_aa: CASTPVGSGTEAFF
j_call: TRBJ1-1
v_call: TRBV5-5

cdr3_aa: CATSGRHSYNEQFF
j_call: TRBJ2-1
v_call: TRBV6-5

cdr3_aa: CATSRGGIRYEQYF
j_call: TRBJ2-7
v_call: TRBV15

cdr3_aa: CASSTGTYEQYF
j_call: TRBJ2-7
v_call: TRBV18